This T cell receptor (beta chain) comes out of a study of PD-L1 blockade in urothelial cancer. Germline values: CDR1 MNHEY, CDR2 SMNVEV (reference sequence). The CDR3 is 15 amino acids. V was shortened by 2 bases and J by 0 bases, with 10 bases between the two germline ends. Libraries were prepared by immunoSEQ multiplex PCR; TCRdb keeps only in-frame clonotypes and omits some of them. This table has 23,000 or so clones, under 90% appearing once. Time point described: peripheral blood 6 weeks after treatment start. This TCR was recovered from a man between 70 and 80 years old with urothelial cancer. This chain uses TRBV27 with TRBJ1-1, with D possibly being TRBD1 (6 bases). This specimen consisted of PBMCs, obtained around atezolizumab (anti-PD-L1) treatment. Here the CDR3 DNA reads TGTGCCAGCAGTTTACATTGGACAGTGAACACTGAAGCTTTCTTT. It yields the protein CASSLHWTVNTEAFF.